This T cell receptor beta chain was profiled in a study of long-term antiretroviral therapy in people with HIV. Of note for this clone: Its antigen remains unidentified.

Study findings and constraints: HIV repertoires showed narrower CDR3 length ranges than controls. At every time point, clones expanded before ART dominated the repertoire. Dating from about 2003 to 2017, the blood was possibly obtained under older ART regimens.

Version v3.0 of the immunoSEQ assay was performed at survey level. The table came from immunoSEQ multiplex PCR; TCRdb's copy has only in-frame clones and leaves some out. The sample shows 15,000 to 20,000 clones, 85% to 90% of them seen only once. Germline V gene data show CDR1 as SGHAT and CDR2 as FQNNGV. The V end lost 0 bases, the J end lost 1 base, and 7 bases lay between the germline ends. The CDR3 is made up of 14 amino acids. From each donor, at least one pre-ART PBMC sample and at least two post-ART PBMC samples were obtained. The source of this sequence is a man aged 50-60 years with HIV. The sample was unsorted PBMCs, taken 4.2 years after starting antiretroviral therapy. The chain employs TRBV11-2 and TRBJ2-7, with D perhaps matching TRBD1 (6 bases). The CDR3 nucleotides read TGTGCCAGCAGCTTAGAAGACAGGTCCTACGAGCAGTACTTC. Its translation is CASSLEDRSYEQYF.